This passage covers 29 T cell receptor beta chains from one sample sequenced in a study of T cell responses to AZD1222 COVID-19 vaccine. Profiled with immunoSEQ multiplex PCR; TCRdb holds only in-frame clones, not every one. The sample includes about 120,000 clones, about 90% of them seen just once. The source material was peripheral blood, sampled on day 0 of AZD1222 vaccination. The receptors stem from an adult in good health.

V usage is TRBV19 and J usage is TRBJ1-1; 9 bases map to TRBD1. The J segment lost 6 bases and the V segment lost 8 bases, leaving 7 bases of the junction unmatched. CDR1 and CDR2 from the germline V gene are LNHDA and SQIVND (reference sequence). CDR3 length equals 13 residues. DNA for the CDR3: TGTGCCAGTGGGGACAGGGTCCTTCCTGAAGCTTTCTTT. Protein: CASGDRVLPEAFF.

This clone was detected once. The chain joins TRBV24-1 to TRBJ2-7; tentatively, D is TRBD1 (5 bases). The CDR3 spans 15 residues. CDR1 KGHDR and CDR2 SFDVKD come from the germline V gene. Trimming stripped 2 bases from V and 3 bases from J, with 13 bases between. CDR3 loop: CATSDSGKGNYEQYF. CDR3 coding DNA: TGTGCCACCAGTGATTCAGGTAAGGGGAACTACGAGCAGTACTTC.

The chain is built from TRBV4-2 and TRBJ1-1; possible D gene TRBD1, 6 bases. Germline loops: CDR1 LGHNA, CDR2 YNFKEQ. V lost 4 bases and J lost 5, with 17 bases in between. CDR3 size: 15 residues. In DNA, the CDR3 is TGTGCCAGCAGCCGAGACAGGTCGGTAGGGACTGAAGCTTTCTTT. Its translation is CASSRDRSVGTEAFF.

This clone was detected once. This chain links TRBV27 with TRBJ1-1; D unresolved. CDR3 length: 11 amino acids. Trimming removed 5 bases at V and 10 bases at J, with 11 bases between. Germline lookup yields CDR1 MNHEY and CDR2 SMNVEV (reference sequence). The DNA for the CDR3 is TGTGCCAGCAGTATTGCAGGTTTAGCTTTCTTT. This translates into CASSIAGLAFF.

The chain links TRBV11-2 to TRBJ2-7; TRBD2 matches 12 bases. V was clipped by 6 bases and J by 3 bases; unmatched bases: 6. CDR1 is SGHAT, CDR2 FQNNGV, per germline. There are 15 residues in the CDR3. The CDR3 here is CASSPGLAGFYEQYF. CDR3 in DNA: TGTGCCAGCAGTCCAGGACTAGCGGGATTCTACGAGCAGTACTTC.

This sequence joins TRBV28 and TRBJ2-5; 7 bases agree with TRBD1. V dropped 3 bases and J dropped 5; count of bases not matched to a gene: 6. This CDR3 has 14 amino acids. Germline lookup yields CDR1 MDHEN and CDR2 SYDVKM. CDR3 DNA sequence: TGTGCCAGCAGTTTTACTGACAGGGTGGAGACCCAGTACTTC. It specifies CASSFTDRVETQYF.

V gene TRBV28 combines with J gene TRBJ1-2; D is ambiguous. Trimming pared 2 bases from V and 1 base from J, leaving 8 bases between. There are 14 residues in the CDR3. Germline V gene data show CDR1 as MDHEN and CDR2 as SYDVKM. The DNA of the CDR3 is TGTGCCAGCAGTTTAGTCCGCCTTAACTATGGCTACACCTTC. Its translation is CASSLVRLNYGYTF.

The chain carries TRBV25-1 and TRBJ1-2; TRBD1 agrees at 7 bases. Trimming took 6 bases from V and 10 from J; bases not matched to a gene: 11. This CDR3 contains 13 residues. Germline assignment: CDR1 MGHDK and CDR2 SYGVNS. CDR3 residues: CASRLDREGFYTF. The CDR3 DNA follows: TGTGCCAGCAGGCTCGACAGGGAAGGTTTCTACACCTTC.

This chain uses TRBV6-4 with TRBJ1-5; D uncertain. V shed 5 bases and J shed 6 bases, with 11 bases lying between them. The CDR3 spans 13 residues. Germline V gives CDR1 MRHNA, CDR2 SNTAGT. In DNA form, the CDR3 reads TGTGCCAGCAGTTCCGGGCCTTTTCAGCCCCAGCATTTT. This translates into CASSSGPFQPQHF.

This clone showed up just once. This chain links TRBV27 with TRBJ1-5, with a possible D match to TRBD1 (5 bases). Germline V CDR1 and CDR2: MNHEY, SMNVEV (reference sequence). The length of the CDR3 is 16 residues. The germline V and J ends were trimmed by 6 bases and 1 base, with 16 bases remaining between them. CDR3 residues: CASSPSQGESNQPQHF. CDR3 nucleotides: TGTGCCAGCAGCCCAAGCCAGGGCGAGAGCAATCAGCCCCAGCATTTT.

The rearrangement joins TRBV27 to TRBJ2-3; D not certain. CDR1 and CDR2 from the germline V gene are MNHEY and SMNVEV (reference sequence). V was cut by 3 bases and J by 6 bases, with 10 bases left in between. The CDR3 has 13 amino acids. CDR3 nucleotides: TGTGCCAGCAGTTTTTCGAAGGCGGATACGCAGTATTTT. It is translated as CASSFSKADTQYF.

This clone was observed once. This chain links TRBV28 with TRBJ2-7; D might be TRBD1 or TRBD2, each matching 5 bases. V lost 4 bases to trimming and J lost 6 bases, with 16 bases between them. Germline values: CDR1 MDHEN, CDR2 SYDVKM. This CDR3 spans 14 amino acids. The CDR3 region has the DNA TGTGCCAGCAGTTCCCCGCGAGGGGTCCGCGAGCAGTACTTC. This gives the protein CASSSPRGVREQYF.

V and J are TRBV5-1 and TRBJ1-3; 9 nucleotides align to TRBD1. The CDR3 is 16 amino acids. Looked up from germline, CDR1 is SGHRS and CDR2 is YFSETQ. The V gene end was trimmed by 5 bases and the J gene end by 0 bases; junction bases not matched to a gene: 6. This CDR3 is CASRNTGGLSGNTIYF. For the CDR3, the DNA is TGCGCCAGCAGAAATACAGGGGGCCTCTCTGGAAACACCATATATTTT.

The chain links TRBV5-1 to TRBJ2-2; 8 bases align to TRBD1. The CDR3 spans 14 residues. Trimming at V came to 6 bases and at J to 5 bases, leaving 6 bases not matched to a gene. CDR1 is SGHRS and CDR2 is YFSETQ in the germline V gene. This chain's CDR3 is CASKPQGATGELFF. CDR3 DNA: TGCGCCAGCAAGCCGCAGGGGGCTACCGGGGAGCTGTTTTTT.

The genes are TRBV5-1 and TRBJ1-1, with D uncertain. V was trimmed by 5 bases and J by 0 bases, leaving 14 bases between them. Per germline, CDR1 SGHRS and CDR2 YFSETQ. The CDR3 spans 15 residues. CDR3 region: CASRIGWEMNTEAFF. The CDR3 DNA is TGCGCCAGCAGGATTGGGTGGGAGATGAACACTGAAGCTTTCTTT. The variable domain in full, completed from reference TRBV5-1 and TRBJ1-1, reads KAGVTQTPRYLIKTRGQQVTLSCSPISGHRSVSWYQQTPGQGLQFLFEYFSETQRNKGNFPGRFSGRQFSNSRSEMNVSTLELGDSALYLCASRIGWEMNTEAFFGQGTRLTVV.

This clone has only a few counts. The chain employs TRBV6-4 and TRBJ2-2; D assignment may be TRBD1 or TRBD2 (5 bases each). Germline assignment: CDR1 MRHNA and CDR2 SNTAGT. The CDR3 loop spans 14 amino acids. V lost 2 bases, J lost 3 bases, and 7 bases lay in between. CDR3 bases: TGTGCCAGCAGTGACGAGGGGCACACCGGGGAGCTGTTTTTT. Its translation: CASSDEGHTGELFF.

The chain employs TRBV5-1 and TRBJ2-7; 9 bases match TRBD1. V trimming: 2 bases; J trimming: 0 bases; junction bases outside the gene matches: 0. This CDR3 spans 14 amino acids. Per the germline V gene, CDR1 is SGHRS and CDR2 is YFSETQ. CDR3 protein: CASSLQGASYEQYF. CDR3 DNA sequence: TGCGCCAGCAGCTTACAGGGGGCCTCCTACGAGCAGTACTTC.

The chain combines TRBV5-1 with TRBJ1-5; the match to TRBD1 covers 7 bases. The V segment lost 1 base and the J segment 6 bases; nucleotides outside the gene matches: 7. This CDR3 is 15 amino acids long. CDR1 and CDR2 (germline): SGHRS, YFSETQ. The CDR3 protein is CASSLRGGAGQPQHF. In DNA, the CDR3 is TGCGCCAGCAGCTTGCGAGGGGGCGCCGGTCAGCCCCAGCATTTT. Full variable domain (remainder filled in from reference TRBV5-1 and TRBJ1-5): KAGVTQTPRYLIKTRGQQVTLSCSPISGHRSVSWYQQTPGQGLQFLFEYFSETQRNKGNFPGRFSGRQFSNSRSEMNVSTLELGDSALYLCASSLRGGAGQPQHFGDGTRLSIL.

The J gene is TRBJ1-3, the V gene TRBV6-5; 9 bases match TRBD1. CDR3 size: 13 residues. The germline V gene has CDR1 MNHEY and CDR2 SVGAGI. The V and J ends lost 6 bases and 4 bases, in that order; junction bases with no gene match: 1. The CDR3 region has the DNA TGTGCCAGCAGGGGACAGGGAGGAAACACCATATATTTT. This codes for CASRGQGGNTIYF.

The rearrangement uses TRBV5-1 and TRBJ2-1; D not certain. Germline assignment: CDR1 SGHRS and CDR2 YFSETQ. CDR3 length equals 14 residues. V gave up 7 bases and J gave up 7 bases, with 18 bases separating them. The CDR3 sequence is CASAVPQSANEQFF. CDR3 sequence (DNA): TGCGCCAGCGCCGTTCCCCAGTCGGCAAATGAGCAGTTCTTC. Variable domain in full (rest from reference TRBV5-1 and TRBJ2-1): KAGVTQTPRYLIKTRGQQVTLSCSPISGHRSVSWYQQTPGQGLQFLFEYFSETQRNKGNFPGRFSGRQFSNSRSEMNVSTLELGDSALYLCASAVPQSANEQFFGPGTRLTVL.

The chain couples TRBV4-2 to TRBJ2-1; 7 bases match TRBD2. With V trimmed by 0 bases and J by 7 bases, 6 bases remained unmatched. The CDR3 spans 15 residues. CDR1 is LGHNA, CDR2 YNFKEQ, per germline. The CDR3 spells CASSQDQGSGNEQFF. For the CDR3, the DNA is TGTGCCAGCAGCCAAGATCAGGGTAGCGGGAATGAGCAGTTCTTC.

The chain couples TRBV28 to TRBJ1-2; the D is unclear. Germline loops: CDR1 MDHEN, CDR2 SYDVKM. Trimming removed 3 bases from V and 2 bases from J, with 7 bases in between. This CDR3 spans 13 amino acids. The CDR3 here is CASSLRENYGYTF. In DNA, the CDR3 is TGTGCCAGCAGTTTGCGGGAGAACTATGGCTACACCTTC.

The chain links TRBV5-1 to TRBJ2-5; possibly TRBD1 for D (5 bases). This CDR3 has 15 residues. The germline V gene has CDR1 SGHRS and CDR2 YFSETQ. Deletions cut 0 bases from V and 2 bases from J, with 11 bases between. The CDR3 sequence is CASSLGQSQQETQYF. The CDR3, as DNA: TGCGCCAGCAGCTTGGGACAGTCTCAACAAGAGACCCAGTACTTC. The entire variable domain, with the rest obtained from reference TRBV5-1 and TRBJ2-5, is as follows: KAGVTQTPRYLIKTRGQQVTLSCSPISGHRSVSWYQQTPGQGLQFLFEYFSETQRNKGNFPGRFSGRQFSNSRSEMNVSTLELGDSALYLCASSLGQSQQETQYFGPGTRLLVL.

This clone has only one observation. The chain carries TRBV14 and TRBJ1-6; TRBD1 is a possible D gene (6 bases). Germline CDR1 is SGHDN and CDR2 is FVKESK. The V end lost 2 bases, the J end lost 8 bases, and 7 bases lay between the germline ends. The CDR3 is 13 residues long. DNA for the CDR3: TGTGCCAGCAGCCAAAACAGGGATTCACCCCTCCACTTT. Its protein is CASSQNRDSPLHF.

CDR3: CASSRGLEGSYEQYF. The CDR3 DNA sequence: TGTGCCAGCAGCCGCGGTCTCGAGGGGTCCTACGAGCAGTACTTC. The chain recombines TRBV14 with TRBJ2-7; D is possibly TRBD1 or TRBD2 (5 bases each). V was pared by 4 bases and J by 1 base, with 14 bases between. This CDR3 spans 15 amino acids. Germline values: CDR1 SGHDN, CDR2 FVKESK.

The CDR3 here is CAWSDGQGNSPLHF. The CDR3 nucleotides are TGTGCCTGGAGTGACGGACAGGGGAATTCACCCCTCCACTTT. The J gene is TRBJ1-6, the V gene TRBV30, with TRBD1 identical over 9 bases. The CDR3 runs to 14 residues. The V gene end was trimmed by 1 base and the J gene end by 7 bases; junction bases not matched to a gene: 2. Germline V gives CDR1 GTSNPN, CDR2 SVGIG (reference sequence).

This sequence joins TRBV11-3 and TRBJ2-7; TRBD1 matches at 7 bases. Per germline, CDR1 SGHNT and CDR2 YENEEA. V shed 5 bases, J shed 7 bases, and the junction held 8 bases outside the gene matches. This CDR3 contains 13 residues. The chain's CDR3 is CASSRQGSLEQYF. The CDR3 DNA reads TGTGCCAGCAGCCGACAGGGATCTCTTGAGCAGTACTTC. The full variable domain, rest sourced from reference TRBV11-3 and TRBJ2-7, is EAGVVQSPRYKIIEKKQPVAFWCNPISGHNTLYWYLQNLGQGPELLIRYENEEAVDDSQLPKDRFSAERLKGVDSTLKIQPAELGDSAVYLCASSRQGSLEQYFGPGTRLTVT.

The J gene is TRBJ1-6, the V gene TRBV2; D ambiguous. The germline V gene encodes CDR1 SNHLY and CDR2 FYNNEI. V lost 2 bases and J 3 bases, leaving 14 bases between the germline ends. This CDR3 is built from 17 residues. DNA of the CDR3: TGTGCCAGCAGTGAATTAGGGTTTTCGAACTATAATTCACCCCTCCACTTT. Encoded protein: CASSELGFSNYNSPLHF. Together with reference TRBV2 and TRBJ1-6, the CDR3 gives the full variable domain: EPEVTQTPSHQVTQMGQEVILRCVPISNHLYFYWYRQILGQKVEFLVSFYNNEISEKSEIFDDQFSVERPDGSNFTLKIRSTKLEDSAMYFCASSELGFSNYNSPLHFGNGTRLTVT.

The sample holds one count of this clone. The genes are TRBV5-1 and TRBJ2-2, with D possibly being TRBD1 (6 bases). The V end lost 3 bases, the J end lost 6 bases, and 9 bases lay between the germline ends. Germline CDR1 and CDR2: SGHRS and YFSETQ. The CDR3 has 13 residues. The CDR3 sequence: CASSSYRAGELFF. As DNA, the CDR3 is TGCGCCAGCAGCTCCTACAGGGCCGGGGAGCTGTTTTTT.